The clone carrying this T cell receptor (beta chain) was observed at least ten times. Antigen: not known. Time point defined: sample taken at primary tumor resection. There were roughly 78 donors, all of them untreated patients with early-stage non-small cell lung cancer. The library protocol tagged each TCR cDNA with a unique molecular identifier. TCRdb called the 5' RACE reads again in MiXCR, with one record for every CDR3 protein. The table shows around 10,000 distinct CDR3 sequences, with around 6.6% occurring only once. Germline V gene sequence: CDR1 MNHEY, CDR2 SVGEGT. V was trimmed by 6 bases and J by 5 bases, leaving 10 bases between them. The CDR3 sequence is 12 residues long. This entry is derived from a study of spatial heterogeneity in lung cancer. In the study overall: Within tumor regions, the number of TCR transcripts tracked closely with a T cell module score obtained from matched bulk RNA-seq.

Whole-study results and caveats: Within tumors, counts of expanded alpha and beta TCRs tracked tumor mutation counts.

Sequenced here: lung tumor tissue, sampled at surgery. This sequence was found in a male donor with early-stage non-small cell lung cancer. This chain links TRBV6-2 or TRBV6-3 with TRBJ1-1; D not certain. The CDR3 sequence is CASRDSWTEAFF. For the CDR3, the DNA is TGTGCCAGCAGGGACTCGTGGACTGAAGCTTTCTTT.